This T cell receptor (beta chain) was documented in a study of blood T cells in healthy people across ages. General study results and limits: More naive CD4+ cells and higher diversity marked long-lived donors relative to aged donors. Diversity figures derived from one million T cells were judged to underestimate the true value. PBMCs went unsorted, and a conclusive naive versus antigen-experienced comparison was therefore prevented.

PCR was performed a second time for roughly 6 to 12 cycles using a sample-barcoded 5' primer and a J-beta primer mix. Using its own MiXCR run on the 5' RACE reads, TCRdb lists one record per CDR3 protein. Altogether 700,000 or so distinct CDR3 sequences are present, roughly two fifths being singletons, with the ten largest covering approximately 29%. Regarding this clonotype: Its specificity is unknown. A much larger clonotype is one base distant, so this may be a read error.

This CDR3 has 19 residues. Germline V gene lookup returns CDR1 SGHTA and CDR2 FQGNSA. V shed 8 bases, J shed 1 base, and the junction held 12 bases outside the gene matches. The sequencing input was blood. This receptor was identified in a man at least 80 years old in good health. This chain connects TRBV7-2 to TRBJ2-1; 15 bases agree with TRBD2. CDR3 in amino acids: CASGTPGTSGGLSYNEQFF. In DNA form, the CDR3 reads TGTGCCAGCGGCACCCCCGGGACTAGCGGGGGGTTATCCTACAATGAGCAGTTCTTC.